This T cell receptor (beta chain) appears in the sequencing data of a study of technical replicates of blood from a few donors. The CDR3 contains 13 residues. Germline V gives CDR1 GTSNPN, CDR2 SVGIG (reference sequence). Trimming left V 4 bases short and J 2 bases short, with 11 bases between. Assay used: immunoSEQ multiplex PCR; TCRdb lists only in-frame clones, some missing. The sample shows some 87,000 clones, about 96% of them seen only once. This receptor was obtained from a human donor in good health. The sequenced sample consisted of T cells isolated from PBMCs. The chain recombines TRBV30 with TRBJ2-5; tentatively, D is TRBD1 (6 bases). The CDR3 sequence: CAWNWGHQETQYF. The CDR3 DNA reads TGTGCCTGGAACTGGGGGCATCAAGAGACCCAGTACTTC.